The clone carrying this TCR beta chain appeared a single time. TCRdb's copy holds only in-frame clones and misses some; the assay was immunoSEQ multiplex PCR. This table holds 120,000 or so clones, more than 95% found once. Per the germline V gene, CDR1 is SNHLY and CDR2 is FYNNEI. The CDR3 has 12 residues. V gave up 6 bases and J gave up 6 bases; unmatched junction bases: 5. These data come from a study of cytomegalovirus exposure and HLA in healthy donors. This sequence originates from a man aged 18-30 years in good health and CMV-seronegative. This rearrangement joins TRBV2 to TRBJ2-7; 7 bases map to TRBD2. Input material: PBMCs. The chain's CDR3 is CASSAGVVEQYF. CDR3 nucleotides: TGTGCCAGCAGCGCGGGAGTGGTCGAGCAGTACTTC. Supplemented by reference TRBV2 and TRBJ2-7, the full variable domain reads EPEVTQTPSHQVTQMGQEVILRCVPISNHLYFYWYRQILGQKVEFLVSFYNNEISEKSEIFDDQFSVERPDGSNFTLKIRSTKLEDSAMYFCASSAGVVEQYFGPGTRLTVT.